The clone carrying this T cell receptor (beta chain) was observed many times. As yet, its antigen is unknown. This CDR3 comprises 14 residues. V lost 5 bases, J lost 4 bases, and 6 bases stayed unmatched. From germline, CDR1 is MDHEN and CDR2 SYDVKM. This sample stems from a study of T cells in Graves' hyperthyroidism and ophthalmopathy. There were TCR beta CDR3 regions amplified from RNA transcripts. First-round RT-PCR targeting the TCR CDR3 was performed with the HTBI primer set. One entry per CDR3 protein, called by TCRdb with MiXCR from the multiplex PCR reads. This repertoire shows approximately 700,000 distinct CDR3 sequences, about 15% found once; its top ten account for around 8%. Regarding the study as a whole: In blood, most of the thyroid clonotypes expanded above 0.001 were also present.

The chain couples TRBV28 to TRBJ2-7, with 9 bases matching TRBD1. The sample was blood. This receptor was taken from a man aged 18 to 29 with Graves' hyperthyroidism. This chain's CDR3 is CASSRDRVQYEQYF. The CDR3 coding sequence is TGTGCCAGCAGTCGGGACAGGGTCCAGTACGAGCAGTACTTC. The whole variable domain, remainder taken from reference TRBV28 and TRBJ2-7, is DVKVTQSSRYLVKRTGEKVFLECVQDMDHENMFWYRQDPGLGLRLIYFSYDVKMKEKGDIPEGYSVSREKKERFSLILESASTNQTSMYLCASSRDRVQYEQYFGPGTRLTVT.